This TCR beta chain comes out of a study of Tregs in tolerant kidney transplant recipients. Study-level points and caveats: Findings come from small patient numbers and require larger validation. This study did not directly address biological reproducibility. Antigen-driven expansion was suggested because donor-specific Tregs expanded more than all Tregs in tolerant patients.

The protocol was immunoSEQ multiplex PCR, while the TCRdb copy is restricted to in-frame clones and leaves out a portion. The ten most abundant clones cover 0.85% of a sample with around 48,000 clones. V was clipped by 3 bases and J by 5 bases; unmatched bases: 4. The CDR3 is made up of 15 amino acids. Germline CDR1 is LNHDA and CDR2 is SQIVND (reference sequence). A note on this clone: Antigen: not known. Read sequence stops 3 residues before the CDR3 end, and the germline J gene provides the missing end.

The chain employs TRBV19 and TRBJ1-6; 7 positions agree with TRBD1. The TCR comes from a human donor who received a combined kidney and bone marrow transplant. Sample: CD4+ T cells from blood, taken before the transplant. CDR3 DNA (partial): TGTGCCAGTAGTATTGGGACAGCTGATAATTCACCC. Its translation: CASSIGTADNSP. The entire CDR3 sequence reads CASSIGTADNSPLHF.